A selection of T cell receptor beta chains follows, all from one sample in a study of T-cell reconstitution after alpha-beta-depleted transplantation in children. Each CDR3 protein gets one entry after TCRdb re-called the PCR reads with MiXCR. The sample consists of some 520,000 distinct CDR3 sequences, approximately 32% of them appearing once. This specimen consisted of PBMCs from the stem cell graft donor, obtained from the stem cell graft. The receptors here all came from a human donor who donated a stem cell graft to a child with aplastic anemia. The CDR3 runs from the conserved cysteine through the conserved F or W. The D gene is left open where the match is weak. Not every row has a clone size; where given, it reads once, few, many or a size class.

D: -
J: TRBJ1-1
V: TRBV9
size: few
DNA: TGTGCCAGCAGCGCAGGAAGCCACACTGAAGCTTTCTTT
CDR3: CASSAGSHTEAFF

D: -
J: TRBJ1-1
V: TRBV20-1
size: few
DNA: TGCAGTGCTAGAGACAACAGAGCCATAATGCACACTGAAGCTTTCTTT
CDR3: CSARDNRAIMHTEAFF

D: -
J: TRBJ1-2
V: TRBV7-9
size: -
DNA: TGTGCCAGCAGCGTCAGTGTTAACTATGGCTACACCTTC
CDR3: CASSVSVNYGYTF

D: TRBD2
J: TRBJ2-1
V: TRBV20-1
size: -
DNA: TGCAGTGCTAGACGAGGGGCTAGCGGGAACAATGAGCAGTTCTTC
CDR3: CSARRGASGNNEQFF

D: -
J: TRBJ1-4
V: TRBV28
size: -
DNA: TGTGCCAGCAGTTCCGCTAATGAAAAACTGTTTTTT
CDR3: CASSSANEKLFF

D: -
J: TRBJ1-1
V: TRBV5-1
size: few
DNA: TGCGCCAGCACCATTGCAGGGCCGATCAACACTGAAGCTTTCTTT
CDR3: CASTIAGPINTEAFF

D: TRBD1
J: TRBJ2-2
V: TRBV4-3
size: -
DNA: TGCGCCAGCAGCCACAACAGGGGCCGTAGTACCGGGGAGCTGTTTTTT
CDR3: CASSHNRGRSTGELFF

D: -
J: TRBJ2-5
V: TRBV12-3/TRBV12-4
size: -
DNA: TGTGCCAGCAGTTTCGGCCTTAAAGAGACCCAGTACTTC
CDR3: CASSFGLKETQYF

D: TRBD1
J: TRBJ2-2
V: TRBV5-1
size: once
DNA: TGCGCCAGCGTCAGGGACAGCCCGAACACCGGGGAGCTGTTTTTT
CDR3: CASVRDSPNTGELFF

D: -
J: TRBJ1-1
V: TRBV30
size: -
DNA: TGTGCCTGGTCATTGACAGCCGTGAACACTGAAGCTTTCTTT
CDR3: CAWSLTAVNTEAFF

D: -
J: TRBJ2-5
V: TRBV15
size: few
DNA: TGTGCCACCAGCAGAGGGTCAGGCCAAGAGACCCAGTACTTC
CDR3: CATSRGSGQETQYF

D: -
J: TRBJ1-2
V: TRBV18
size: few
DNA: TGTGCCAGCTCACCATCATTCCCGGGGGCAGGTGGCTACACCTTC
CDR3: CASSPSFPGAGGYTF

D: -
J: TRBJ1-5
V: TRBV4-1
size: few
DNA: TGCGCCAGCAGCCAGCGACAGGAATTAAGCAATCAGCCCCAGCATTTT
CDR3: CASSQRQELSNQPQHF

D: TRBD1
J: TRBJ2-7
V: TRBV19
size: -
DNA: TGTGCCAGTAGTACCCGGGACAGGGGGCGATACGAGCAGTACTTC
CDR3: CASSTRDRGRYEQYF

D: TRBD2
J: TRBJ2-5
V: TRBV6-1
size: once
DNA: TGTGCGTGCGGGAGTAGAGGACAAGAGACCCAGTACTTC
CDR3: CACGSRGQETQYF

D: TRBD1
J: TRBJ2-3
V: TRBV7-2
size: -
DNA: TGTGCCAGCAGCCCTGGGACAGGGCATAGCACAGATACGCAGTATTTT
CDR3: CASSPGTGHSTDTQYF

D: -
J: TRBJ1-3
V: TRBV12-3/TRBV12-4
size: -
DNA: TGTGCCAGCAGTTCAGGGCAGATCTCTGGAAACACCATATATTTT
CDR3: CASSSGQISGNTIYF

D: -
J: TRBJ1-1
V: TRBV27
size: -
DNA: TGTGCCAGCAGGGGGCCTATTGAAGCTTTCTTT
CDR3: CASRGPIEAFF

D: TRBD1
J: TRBJ1-1
V: TRBV4-3
size: -
DNA: TGCGCCAGCAGCGCCCGGACAGGAATGAACACTGAAGCTTTCTTT
CDR3: CASSARTGMNTEAFF

D: -
J: TRBJ2-1
V: TRBV12-3/TRBV12-4
size: few
DNA: TGTGCCAGCAGTTCCGGGACCAGACGGCATGAGCAGTTCTTC
CDR3: CASSSGTRRHEQFF

D: -
J: TRBJ1-2
V: TRBV6-1
size: -
DNA: TGTGCCAGCAGCTCACAGGGTTCCTATGGCTACACCTTC
CDR3: CASSSQGSYGYTF

D: -
J: TRBJ1-4
V: TRBV19
size: once
DNA: TGTGCCAGTAGTATAGGCGGACATAATGAAAAACTGTTTTTT
CDR3: CASSIGGHNEKLFF

D: TRBD1
J: TRBJ2-1
V: TRBV27
size: few
DNA: TGTGCCAGCAGTCAGGGACAGTACAATGAGCAGTTCTTC
CDR3: CASSQGQYNEQFF

D: -
J: TRBJ2-7
V: TRBV5-1
size: few
DNA: TGCGCCAGCAGCTTGGGGCAGCCCTCCTACGAGCAGTACTTC
CDR3: CASSLGQPSYEQYF

D: -
J: TRBJ2-3
V: TRBV12-3/TRBV12-4
size: -
DNA: TGTGCCAGCAGTTTAAAGGGATCGACAGATACGCAGTATTTT
CDR3: CASSLKGSTDTQYF